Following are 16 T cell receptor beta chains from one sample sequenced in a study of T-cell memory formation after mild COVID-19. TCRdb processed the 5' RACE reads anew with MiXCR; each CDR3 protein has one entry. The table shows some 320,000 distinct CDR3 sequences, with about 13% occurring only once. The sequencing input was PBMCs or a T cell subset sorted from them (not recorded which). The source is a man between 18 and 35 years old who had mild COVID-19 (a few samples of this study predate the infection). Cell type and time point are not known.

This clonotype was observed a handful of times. The chain's CDR3 is CASSTRQEGTNEKLFF. The CDR3 DNA reads as TGTGCCAGCAGCACTCGACAGGAGGGGACTAATGAAAAACTGTTTTTT. The chain carries TRBV13 and TRBJ1-4; possibly TRBD1 for D (6 bases). Trimming stripped 5 bases from V and 2 bases from J, with 15 bases between. CDR1 and CDR2 from the germline V gene are PRHDT and FYEKMQ (reference sequence). The CDR3 has 16 amino acids.

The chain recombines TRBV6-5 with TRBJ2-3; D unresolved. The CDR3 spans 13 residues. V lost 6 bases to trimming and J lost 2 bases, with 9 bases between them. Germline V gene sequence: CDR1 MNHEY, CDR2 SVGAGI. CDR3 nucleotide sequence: TGTGCCAGCAGGGACGGAGCCACAGATACGCAGTATTTT. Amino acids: CASRDGATDTQYF.

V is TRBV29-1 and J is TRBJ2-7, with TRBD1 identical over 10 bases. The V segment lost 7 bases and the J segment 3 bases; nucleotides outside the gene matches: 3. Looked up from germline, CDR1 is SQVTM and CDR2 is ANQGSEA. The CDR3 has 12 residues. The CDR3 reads CSARTGGYEQYF. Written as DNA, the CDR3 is TGCAGCGCACGGACAGGGGGCTACGAGCAGTACTTC.

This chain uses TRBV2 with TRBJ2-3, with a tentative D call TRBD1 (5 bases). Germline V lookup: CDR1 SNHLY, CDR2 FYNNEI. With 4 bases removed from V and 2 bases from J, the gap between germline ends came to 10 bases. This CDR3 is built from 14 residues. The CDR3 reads CASSGNRFTDTQYF. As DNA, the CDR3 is TGTGCCAGCAGTGGGAACAGGTTCACAGATACGCAGTATTTT.

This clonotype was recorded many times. CDR3 sequence reads: CAISESQEINEKLFF. CDR3 coding DNA: TGTGCCATCAGTGAGTCGCAGGAGATTAATGAAAAACTGTTTTTT. The chain couples TRBV10-3 to TRBJ1-4, with D unresolved. The CDR3 is 15 residues long. The V gene's germline CDR1 is ENHRY and CDR2 SYGVKD. V lost 0 bases and J 4 bases, leaving 9 bases between the germline ends.

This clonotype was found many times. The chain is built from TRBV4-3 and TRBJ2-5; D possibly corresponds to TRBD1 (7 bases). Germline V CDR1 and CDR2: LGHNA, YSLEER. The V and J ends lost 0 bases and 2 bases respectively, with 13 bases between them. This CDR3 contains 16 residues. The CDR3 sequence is CASSQEFAGGQETQYF. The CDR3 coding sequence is TGCGCCAGCAGCCAAGAATTCGCAGGGGGGCAAGAGACCCAGTACTTC.

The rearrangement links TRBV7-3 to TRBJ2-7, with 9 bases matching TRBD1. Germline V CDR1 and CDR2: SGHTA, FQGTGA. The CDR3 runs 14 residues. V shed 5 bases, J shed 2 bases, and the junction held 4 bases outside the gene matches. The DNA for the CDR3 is TGTGCCAGCAGCGCGGGACAGGGACCCTACGAGCAGTACTTC. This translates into CASSAGQGPYEQYF. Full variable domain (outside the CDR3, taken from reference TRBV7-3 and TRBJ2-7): GAGVSQTPSNKVTEKGKYVELRCDPISGHTALYWYRQSLGQGPEFLIYFQGTGAADDSGLPNDRFFAVRPEGSVSTLKIQRTERGDSAVYLCASSAGQGPYEQYFGPGTRLTVT.

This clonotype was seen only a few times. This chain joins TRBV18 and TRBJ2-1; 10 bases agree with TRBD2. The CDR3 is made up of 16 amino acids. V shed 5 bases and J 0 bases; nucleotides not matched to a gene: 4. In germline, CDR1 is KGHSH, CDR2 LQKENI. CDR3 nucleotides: TGTGCCAGCTCAACACTAGCGGGGCCCTCCTACAATGAGCAGTTCTTC. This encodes CASSTLAGPSYNEQFF.

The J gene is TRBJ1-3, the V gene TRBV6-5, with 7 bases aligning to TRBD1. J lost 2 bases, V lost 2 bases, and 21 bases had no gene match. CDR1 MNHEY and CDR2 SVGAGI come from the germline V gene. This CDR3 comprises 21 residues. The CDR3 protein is CASSYLQGTVPPVGPGNTIYF. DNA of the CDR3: TGTGCCAGCAGTTACCTTCAAGGGACAGTTCCCCCTGTCGGACCTGGAAACACCATATATTTT.

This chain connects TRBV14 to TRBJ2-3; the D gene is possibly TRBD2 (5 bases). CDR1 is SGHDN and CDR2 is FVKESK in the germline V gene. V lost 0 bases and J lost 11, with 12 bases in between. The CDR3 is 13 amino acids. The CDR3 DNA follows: TGTGCCAGCAGCCAAGAATGGGCCCGGGGGCAGTATTTT. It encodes CASSQEWARGQYF.

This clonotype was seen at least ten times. The CDR3: CSAQDGYYNEQFF. The CDR3 DNA reads as TGCAGTGCCCAGGACGGGTACTACAATGAGCAGTTCTTC. The chain has TRBV20-1 and TRBJ2-1; no reliable D call. Germline CDR1 DFQATT, CDR2 SNEGSKA (reference sequence). This CDR3 is 13 amino acids long. Deletions cut 6 bases from V and 3 bases from J, with 12 bases between.

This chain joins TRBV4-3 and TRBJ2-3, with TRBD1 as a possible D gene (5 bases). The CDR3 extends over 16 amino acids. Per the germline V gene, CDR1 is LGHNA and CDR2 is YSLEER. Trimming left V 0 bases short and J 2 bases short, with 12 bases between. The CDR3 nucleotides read TGCGCCAGCAGCCAAGATCTGCAGGGTTACACAGATACGCAGTATTTT. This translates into CASSQDLQGYTDTQYF.

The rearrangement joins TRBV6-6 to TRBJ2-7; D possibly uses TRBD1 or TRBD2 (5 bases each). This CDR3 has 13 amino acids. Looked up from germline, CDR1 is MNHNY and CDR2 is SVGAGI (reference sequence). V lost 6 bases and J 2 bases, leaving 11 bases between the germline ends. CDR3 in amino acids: CASSRGGTYEQYF. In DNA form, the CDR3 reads TGTGCCAGCAGCCGTGGGGGTACCTACGAGCAGTACTTC.

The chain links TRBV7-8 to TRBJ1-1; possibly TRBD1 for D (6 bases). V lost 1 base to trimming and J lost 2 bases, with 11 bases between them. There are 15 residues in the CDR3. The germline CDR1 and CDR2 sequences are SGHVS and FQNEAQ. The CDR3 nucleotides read TGTGCCAGCAGCTTAGTGGGGGGCGGTAACACTGAAGCTTTCTTT. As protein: CASSLVGGGNTEAFF. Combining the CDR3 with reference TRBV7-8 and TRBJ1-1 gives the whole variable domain GAGVSQSPRYKVAKRGQDVALRCDPISGHVSLFWYQQALGQGPEFLTYFQNEAQLDKSGLPSDRFFAERPEGSVSTLKIQRTQQEDSAVYLCASSLVGGGNTEAFFGQGTRLTVV.

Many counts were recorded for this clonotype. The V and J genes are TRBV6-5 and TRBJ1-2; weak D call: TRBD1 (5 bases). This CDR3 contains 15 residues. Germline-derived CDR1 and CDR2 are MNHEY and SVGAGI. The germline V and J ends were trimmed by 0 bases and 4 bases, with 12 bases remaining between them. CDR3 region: CASSYSAGVFYGYTF. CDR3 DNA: TGTGCCAGCAGTTACTCCGCGGGGGTTTTCTATGGCTACACCTTC.

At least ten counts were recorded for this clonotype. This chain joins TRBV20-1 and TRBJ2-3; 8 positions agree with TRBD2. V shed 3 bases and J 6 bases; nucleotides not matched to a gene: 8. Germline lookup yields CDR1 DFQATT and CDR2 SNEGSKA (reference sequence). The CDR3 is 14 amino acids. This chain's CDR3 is CSASIPGGPDTQYF. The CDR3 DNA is TGCAGTGCTAGTATACCGGGGGGGCCGGATACGCAGTATTTT.